These 30 T cell receptor beta chains were sequenced from one sample in a study of cytomegalovirus exposure and HLA in healthy donors (dated by TCRdb to the late 2010s). The library came from the immunoSEQ multiplex PCR assay. Sourced from immuneACCESS, this table was stored by TCRdb with only in-frame sequences that have V and J called. A share of the clones is absent; for the studies checked, an unresolved V gene accounts for under half, and the remainder has no known explanation. This sample is represented by about 130,000 clones; 80% to 90% of them were singletons. In total, the top ten clones hold 6.2% of the sample. The source material was PBMCs. The receptor source for this set is a woman in her 30s in good health and CMV-seropositive.

Here the CDR3 DNA reads TGTGCCACCAGGCCCAGGCCCGAGGGAAAACTGTTTTTT. Protein sequence: CATRPRPEGKLFF. The V call is TRBV15, the J call TRBJ1-4; unclear D gene. Germline CDR1 and CDR2: LNHNV and YYDKDF (reference sequence). Deletions cut 6 bases from V and 10 bases from J, with 15 bases between. The CDR3 extends over 13 amino acids.

This sequence joins TRBV28 and TRBJ1-1; 7 bases agree with TRBD1. This CDR3 spans 13 amino acids. The V gene's germline CDR1 is MDHEN and CDR2 SYDVKM. J gave up 5 bases and V 4 bases, and 4 bases lay outside the gene matches. DNA for the CDR3: TGTGCCAGCAGTTATAACAGGGGTACTGAAGCTTTCTTT. Protein product: CASSYNRGTEAFF. Full variable domain (outside the CDR3, taken from reference TRBV28 and TRBJ1-1): DVKVTQSSRYLVKRTGEKVFLECVQDMDHENMFWYRQDPGLGLRLIYFSYDVKMKEKGDIPEGYSVSREKKERFSLILESASTNQTSMYLCASSYNRGTEAFFGQGTRLTVV.

The chain uses TRBV4-1 and TRBJ1-2, with no clear D. Deletions cut 0 bases from V and 0 bases from J, with 8 bases between. This CDR3 has 15 amino acids. Germline V gene sequence: CDR1 MGHRA, CDR2 YSYEKL. The CDR3 coding sequence is TGCGCCAGCAGCCAAGAGGCGGATGCTAACTATGGCTACACCTTC. It specifies CASSQEADANYGYTF.

The rearrangement uses TRBV5-1 and TRBJ1-1, with 8 nucleotides matching TRBD1. The junction had 7 bases not matched to a gene; V was cut back by 5 bases and J by 4 bases. This CDR3 region has 14 residues. CDR1 and CDR2 from the germline V gene are SGHRS and YFSETQ. CDR3 in DNA: TGCGCCAGCAGTAACCCAGGGACAGGCACTGAAGCTTTCTTT. The encoded protein is CASSNPGTGTEAFF.

The chain combines TRBV7-9 with TRBJ2-3, with TRBD1 identical over 10 bases. V lost 7 bases and J lost 5; bases outside the gene matches: 6. Germline CDR1 is SEHNR and CDR2 is FQNEAQ (reference sequence). This CDR3 is 14 amino acids long. In DNA, the CDR3 is TGTGCCAGCAACGACAGGGGGCAGGGAGATACGCAGTATTTT. As protein: CASNDRGQGDTQYF.

The CDR3 nucleotides are TGTGCCAGCAGCTTAATGAAGAAGAGCTCCTACGAGCAGTACTTC. Protein product: CASSLMKKSSYEQYF. The V and J genes are TRBV7-2 and TRBJ2-7; no definite D call. The V end lost 2 bases, the J end lost 0 bases, and 11 bases lay between the germline ends. CDR1 SGHTA and CDR2 FQGNSA come from the germline V gene. The CDR3 runs 15 residues.

The rearrangement uses TRBV7-2 and TRBJ2-2; tentatively, D is TRBD1 (6 bases). The germline V and J ends were trimmed by 5 bases and 0 bases, with 10 bases remaining between them. This CDR3 has 15 amino acids. The germline V gene has CDR1 SGHTA and CDR2 FQGNSA. CDR3 coding DNA: TGTGCCAGCAGCCCCGGGACAACGAACACCGGGGAGCTGTTTTTT. It is translated as CASSPGTTNTGELFF. The full variable domain, with the rest looked up from reference TRBV7-2 and TRBJ2-2, is GAGVSQSPSNKVTEKGKDVELRCDPISGHTALYWYRQSLGQGLEFLIYFQGNSAPDKSGLPSDRFSAERTGGSVSTLTIQRTQQEDSAVYLCASSPGTTNTGELFFGEGSRLTVL.

This chain joins TRBV29-1 and TRBJ2-5; 7 bases are shared with TRBD2. Germline CDR1 and CDR2: SQVTM and ANQGSEA. Unmatched junction bases numbered 12, after V lost 6 bases and J lost 2 bases. CDR3 length equals 15 residues. The CDR3 region has the DNA TGCAGCGTACGACTGGGGGGGATGGCTCAAGAGACCCAGTACTTC. Translated: CSVRLGGMAQETQYF.

This chain uses TRBV7-8 with TRBJ2-3; TRBD1 agrees at 8 bases. V was pared by 4 bases and J by 6 bases, with 3 bases of the junction left unmatched. Looked up from germline, CDR1 is SGHVS and CDR2 is FQNEAQ. The CDR3 length is 13 residues. The CDR3 loop reads CASSSNRGDTQYF. The CDR3 region has the DNA TGTGCCAGCAGCTCCAACAGGGGGGATACGCAGTATTTT. Based on the CDR3 plus reference TRBV7-8 and TRBJ2-3, the full variable domain is GAGVSQSPRYKVAKRGQDVALRCDPISGHVSLFWYQQALGQGPEFLTYFQNEAQLDKSGLPSDRFFAERPEGSVSTLKIQRTQQEDSAVYLCASSSNRGDTQYFGPGTRLTVL.

The chain couples TRBV7-3 to TRBJ2-1; D gene unclear. The CDR3 has 16 residues. In germline, CDR1 is SGHTA, CDR2 FQGTGA. V gave up 2 bases and J gave up 0 bases, with 11 bases separating them. CDR3 region: CASSLQAVSSYNEQFF. Here the CDR3 DNA reads TGTGCCAGCAGCTTACAAGCCGTAAGCTCCTACAATGAGCAGTTCTTC.

The genes are TRBV5-4 and TRBJ2-1; D perhaps matches TRBD2 (6 bases). The CDR3 contains 15 residues. V dropped 1 base and J dropped 1 base, with 9 bases sitting between them. Germline V lookup: CDR1 SGHNT, CDR2 YYREEE (reference sequence). The DNA of the CDR3 is TGTGCCAGCAGCTTGTGGAGGGTGTCCTACAATGAGCAGTTCTTC. Its translation is CASSLWRVSYNEQFF.

J is TRBJ2-1 and V is TRBV6-1, with 9 positions matching TRBD2. Germline values: CDR1 MNHNS, CDR2 SASEGT. Losses at the gene ends were 1 base for V and 7 bases for J; bases not matched to a gene: 5. The CDR3 has 15 residues. The CDR3 is CASSEVASGNNEQFF. The CDR3 DNA reads TGTGCCAGCAGTGAAGTGGCTAGCGGGAATAATGAGCAGTTCTTC.

The chain combines TRBV7-2 with TRBJ2-1; TRBD2 might be the D (5 bases). CDR1 and CDR2 (germline): SGHTA, FQGNSA. CDR3 length equals 13 residues. Trimming shortened V by 0 bases and J by 10 bases, and 10 bases separated the two germline ends. The CDR3: CASSLARVSEQFF. The CDR3 bases are TGTGCCAGCAGCTTAGCGAGGGTCAGCGAGCAGTTCTTC.

J is TRBJ2-7 and V is TRBV4-1; the match to TRBD1 covers 9 bases. Germline assignment: CDR1 MGHRA and CDR2 YSYEKL. Trimming cost V 4 bases and J 2 bases; bases outside gene matches: 12. The CDR3 is made up of 17 amino acids. The CDR3 DNA reads as TGCGCCAGCAGCCTCAGGGGCTGGGACAGGGTCCCCTACGAGCAGTACTTC. Its translation is CASSLRGWDRVPYEQYF.

The CDR3 sequence: CASSEALYEQYF. CDR3 DNA: TGTGCCAGCAGTGAGGCTCTCTACGAGCAGTACTTC. The gene calls are TRBV2 and TRBJ2-7; no firm D call. The V end lost 3 bases, the J end lost 3 bases, and 6 bases lay between the germline ends. Germline values: CDR1 SNHLY, CDR2 FYNNEI. CDR3 length: 12 residues. The variable domain in full, with the rest retrieved from reference TRBV2 and TRBJ2-7, is EPEVTQTPSHQVTQMGQEVILRCVPISNHLYFYWYRQILGQKVEFLVSFYNNEISEKSEIFDDQFSVERPDGSNFTLKIRSTKLEDSAMYFCASSEALYEQYFGPGTRLTVT.

The chain links TRBV5-1 to TRBJ1-5; no reliable D call. Per the germline V gene, CDR1 is SGHRS and CDR2 is YFSETQ. The CDR3 is made up of 13 amino acids. The ends were cut back, 1 base at V and 5 bases at J, with 7 bases in the middle. The CDR3 sequence: CASSLTLDQPQHF. As DNA, the CDR3 is TGCGCCAGCAGCTTGACCCTAGATCAGCCCCAGCATTTT.

V gene TRBV6-1 combines with J gene TRBJ1-2; D perhaps matches TRBD1 (5 bases). The CDR3 totals 14 residues. V gave up 3 bases and J gave up 1 base, with 9 bases separating them. CDR1 and CDR2 from the germline V gene are MNHNS and SASEGT. The CDR3 DNA is TGTGCCAGCAGTGACAGGGCCTTTAACTATGGCTACACCTTC. Its protein product is CASSDRAFNYGYTF.

The chain carries TRBV28 and TRBJ1-5; 10 nucleotides agree with TRBD1. With 1 base clipped from V and 0 bases from J, the junction kept 6 bases outside the gene matches. This CDR3 comprises 18 residues. Germline V gene data show CDR1 as MDHEN and CDR2 as SYDVKM. CDR3 sequence reads: CASSLLGQGRYSNQPQHF. CDR3 in DNA: TGTGCCAGCAGTTTATTGGGACAGGGGCGGTATAGCAATCAGCCCCAGCATTTT.

Written as DNA, the CDR3 is TGCGCCAGCAGCTCCCGGGCTAGCGGGGGAAACACCGGGGAGCTGTTTTTT. This gives the protein CASSSRASGGNTGELFF. The chain combines TRBV5-1 with TRBJ2-2; 10 nucleotides line up with TRBD2. This CDR3 has 17 residues. Trimming removed 3 bases from V and 2 bases from J; junction bases left unmatched: 7. Germline V gives CDR1 SGHRS, CDR2 YFSETQ.

This rearrangement joins TRBV2 to TRBJ2-1; D may be TRBD2 (6 bases). The length of the CDR3 is 13 residues. Trimming shortened V by 7 bases and J by 10 bases, and 17 bases separated the two germline ends. Germline V gene sequence: CDR1 SNHLY, CDR2 FYNNEI. The CDR3 loop is CASIDTGLAEQFF. The CDR3 nucleotides read TGTGCCAGCATCGACACTGGCCTAGCGGAGCAGTTCTTC.

The chain links TRBV19 to TRBJ1-1, with D perhaps TRBD1 (6 bases). CDR3 length equals 14 residues. Trimming shortened V by 5 bases and J by 0 bases, and 10 bases separated the two germline ends. Germline CDR1 is LNHDA and CDR2 is SQIVND (reference sequence). The CDR3 DNA reads TGTGCCAGTAGTGTGACAGGCTTGAACACTGAAGCTTTCTTT. This codes for CASSVTGLNTEAFF.

This clone has a single count. The chain carries TRBV5-1 and TRBJ1-1; TRBD1 matches at 7 bases. The CDR3 is 15 amino acids. V dropped 4 bases and J dropped 0; count of bases not matched to a gene: 6. In germline, CDR1 is SGHRS, CDR2 YFSETQ. CDR3 amino acids: CASSARDSLNTEAFF. For the CDR3, the DNA is TGCGCCAGCAGCGCCCGGGACAGTCTGAACACTGAAGCTTTCTTT.

The V call is TRBV28, the J call TRBJ1-5; perhaps TRBD1 as D (6 bases). Germline V gene data show CDR1 as MDHEN and CDR2 as SYDVKM. This CDR3 spans 15 amino acids. Between the trimmed V and J ends, which lost 1 base and 6 bases, there was a span of 13 bases. CDR3: CASSLLRGGLQPQHF. The DNA for the CDR3 is TGTGCCAGCAGTTTATTACGGGGGGGGCTTCAGCCCCAGCATTTT.

Only a few counts were recorded for this clone. The chain is built from TRBV7-9 and TRBJ2-7; D is uncertain. The CDR3 runs 12 residues. CDR1 and CDR2 (germline): SEHNR, FQNEAQ (reference sequence). Trimming took off 4 bases at V and 4 bases at J, with 8 bases between the two ends. CDR3 loop: CASSSTPYEQYF. The CDR3 region has the DNA TGTGCCAGCAGCTCCACACCGTACGAGCAGTACTTC. The whole variable domain, filled in from reference TRBV7-9 and TRBJ2-7, reads DTGVSQNPRHKITKRGQNVTFRCDPISEHNRLYWYRQTLGQGPEFLTYFQNEAQLEKSRLLSDRFSAERPKGSFSTLEIQRTEQGDSAMYLCASSSTPYEQYFGPGTRLTVT.

This rearrangement joins TRBV2 to TRBJ2-3; 12 bases agree with TRBD2. The CDR3 length is 16 residues. The V gene end was trimmed by 5 bases and the J gene end by 0 bases; junction bases not matched to a gene: 3. The germline V gene encodes CDR1 SNHLY and CDR2 FYNNEI. CDR3 amino acids: CASSRGTSGSTDTQYF. CDR3 nucleotide sequence: TGTGCCAGCAGTCGAGGGACTAGCGGGAGCACAGATACGCAGTATTTT. Complete variable domain (other parts from reference TRBV2 and TRBJ2-3): EPEVTQTPSHQVTQMGQEVILRCVPISNHLYFYWYRQILGQKVEFLVSFYNNEISEKSEIFDDQFSVERPDGSNFTLKIRSTKLEDSAMYFCASSRGTSGSTDTQYFGPGTRLTVL.

This chain uses TRBV5-1 with TRBJ2-1, with a weak D call TRBD1 (6 bases). The germline CDR1 and CDR2 sequences are SGHRS and YFSETQ. Between the trimmed V and J ends, which lost 5 bases and 7 bases, there was a span of 16 bases. This CDR3 spans 14 amino acids. The CDR3 loop is CASRPRDTLNEQFF. For the CDR3, the DNA is TGCGCCAGCAGACCCCGGGACACCCTAAATGAGCAGTTCTTC.

This clone was detected once. Here the CDR3 reads CASSRLAGALRNTQYF. CDR3 DNA sequence: TGTGCCAGCAGCCGACTAGCGGGGGCGCTCAGGAATACGCAGTATTTT. This sequence joins TRBV14 and TRBJ2-3; 12 bases map to TRBD2. The CDR3 covers 16 residues. With V trimmed by 4 bases and J by 7 bases, 9 bases remained unmatched. CDR1 is SGHDN and CDR2 is FVKESK in the germline V gene. Full variable domain (remainder filled in from reference TRBV14 and TRBJ2-3): EAGVTQFPSHSVIEKGQTVTLRCDPISGHDNLYWYRRVMGKEIKFLLHFVKESKQDESGMPNNRFLAERTGGTYSTLKVQPAELEDSGVYFCASSRLAGALRNTQYFGPGTRLTVL.

The chain is built from TRBV4-1 and TRBJ1-5, with TRBD1 matching over 7 bases. The CDR3 runs to 14 residues. Germline assignment: CDR1 MGHRA and CDR2 YSYEKL. V was clipped by 0 bases and J by 6 bases; unmatched bases: 2. CDR3 sequence reads: CASSQDRGTQPQHF. CDR3 coding DNA: TGCGCCAGCAGCCAAGACAGGGGGACTCAGCCCCAGCATTTT.

The CDR3 protein is CASRPLSARSQYF. CDR3 coding DNA: TGTGCCAGCAGACCACTTTCCGCGAGGTCCCAGTACTTC. The genes are TRBV5-6 and TRBJ2-5; unclear D gene. CDR1 is SGHDT and CDR2 is YYEEEE in the germline V gene. V was cut by 5 bases and J by 9 bases, with 17 bases left in between. This CDR3 has 13 amino acids.

The chain has TRBV7-8 and TRBJ2-1; possible D gene TRBD2, 5 bases. Germline V gives CDR1 SGHVS, CDR2 FQNEAQ. The CDR3 consists of 14 residues. V shed 0 bases and J shed 10 bases, with 13 bases lying between them. This chain's CDR3 is CASSLASGRGEQFF. For the CDR3, the DNA is TGTGCCAGCAGCTTAGCGTCGGGGAGAGGGGAGCAGTTCTTC.